The 5 T cell receptor beta chains below come from one sample, sequenced in a study of blood T cell repertoires in COVID-19. Clones were sequenced by immunoSEQ multiplex PCR, and TCRdb holds only the in-frame ones, with some missing. The sample consists of 250,000 to 350,000 clones, about 85% of them appearing once. The sample consisted of PBMCs or T cells enriched from blood (not recorded which). The source of these receptors is a woman between 25 and 40 years old who had recovered from COVID-19.

The rearrangement uses TRBV9 and TRBJ2-3, with 8 positions matching TRBD2. This CDR3 is built from 16 residues. Germline V gene lookup returns CDR1 SGDLS and CDR2 YYNGEE. V dropped 6 bases and J dropped 1; count of bases not matched to a gene: 10. CDR3 sequence: CASTRGVRGGTDTQYF. CDR3 in DNA: TGTGCCAGCACCCGAGGGGTGCGGGGGGGCACAGATACGCAGTATTTT.

The V gene is TRBV6-4, the J gene TRBJ1-5; 10 bases fit TRBD1. V trimming: 2 bases; J trimming: 6 bases; junction bases outside the gene matches: 7. This CDR3 is built from 16 residues. The germline CDR1 and CDR2 sequences are MRHNA and SNTAGT. The CDR3 region is CASSDILDRGRQPQHF. The DNA of the CDR3 is TGTGCCAGCAGTGACATCTTAGACAGGGGGCGTCAGCCCCAGCATTTT.

The chain combines TRBV5-5 with TRBJ2-7; D perhaps matches TRBD1 (5 bases). The CDR3 is made up of 14 amino acids. Trimming took off 4 bases at V and 2 bases at J, with 13 bases between the two ends. Looked up from germline, CDR1 is SGHKS and CDR2 is YYEKEE (reference sequence). The CDR3 region is CASSIRDRTYEQYF. CDR3 coding DNA: TGTGCCAGCAGCATCAGGGATAGAACCTACGAGCAGTACTTC.

V usage is TRBV19 and J usage is TRBJ1-1, with D perhaps TRBD1 (6 bases). Germline CDR1 is LNHDA and CDR2 is SQIVND (reference sequence). The CDR3 is 14 amino acids. Trimming pared 5 bases from V and 1 base from J, leaving 11 bases between. CDR3 protein: CASSPTGPNTEAFF. DNA for the CDR3: TGTGCCAGTAGTCCGACAGGTCCGAACACTGAAGCTTTCTTT.

The V gene is TRBV28, the J gene TRBJ1-2, with D perhaps TRBD1 (6 bases). This CDR3 region has 16 residues. V was cut by 4 bases and J by 0 bases, with 15 bases left in between. Germline V gene data show CDR1 as MDHEN and CDR2 as SYDVKM. CDR3 nucleotide sequence: TGTGCCAGCAGTTCTTTTAGGGACACCTCTAACTATGGCTACACCTTC. This translates into CASSSFRDTSNYGYTF.